A selection of T cell receptor beta chains follows, all from one sample in a study of T-cell reconstitution after alpha-beta-depleted transplantation in children. TCRdb analysed the PCR reads with MiXCR anew, one entry per CDR3 protein. The repertoire has hundreds of thousands of distinct CDR3 sequences, under 15% of them found once; the top ten carry around 6%. The sequencing used PBMCs from the stem cell graft donor, collected from the stem cell graft. These receptors were collected from a human donor who donated a stem cell graft to a child with combined immunodeficiency. Both conserved end residues are part of each CDR3. The D gene is left open where the match is weak. Size is stated for part of the rows, as once, few or many counts, or as a class when the clone is expanded.

D gene	V gene	J gene	clone size	CDR3 DNA	CDR3 protein
TRBD1	TRBV28	TRBJ2-2	many	TGTGCCAGCAAGCAAGGGGACAGGGACACCGGGGAGCTGTTTTTT	CASKQGDRDTGELFF
TRBD1	TRBV28	TRBJ2-2	few	TGTGCCAGCGGCCGATTAAACAGGGGTACCGGGGAGCTGTTTTTT	CASGRLNRGTGELFF
-	TRBV20-1	TRBJ2-3	-	TGCAGTGCTAGACTAGCCCAAAACACAGATACGCAGTATTTT	CSARLAQNTDTQYF
-	TRBV9	TRBJ1-4	-	TGTGCCAGCAGCGTAGATATTGCAACTAATGAAAAACTGTTTTTT	CASSVDIATNEKLFF
TRBD2	TRBV12-3/TRBV12-4	TRBJ2-7	few	TGTGCCAGCAGTTTCCTGGCTAGCGGGAGAACCTACGAGCAGTACTTC	CASSFLASGRTYEQYF
-	TRBV12-3/TRBV12-4	TRBJ1-6	few	TGTGCCAGCAGGAGAGACCAAAATCATTCACCCCTCCACTTT	CASRRDQNHSPLHF
TRBD1	TRBV29-1	TRBJ2-2	many	TGCAGCGTTGAAGATCCACAGGGGGCGCGATTGAACACCGGGGAGCTGTTTTTT	CSVEDPQGARLNTGELFF
-	TRBV27	TRBJ2-7	-	TGTGCCAGCAGTTTAGGGCACGGAGGTTACGAGCAGTACTTC	CASSLGHGGYEQYF
TRBD2	TRBV3-1	TRBJ2-3	few	TGTGCCAGCAGCCAAGTCGTAGTGGGACTAGCGGGAGTGGCAGATACGCAGTATTTT	CASSQVVVGLAGVADTQYF
TRBD2	TRBV28	TRBJ2-3	many	TGTGCCAGCAGTTTCGGAGGACTAGCGGTAGGAGATACGCAGTATTTT	CASSFGGLAVGDTQYF
-	TRBV29-1	TRBJ2-1	-	TGCAGCGTAGCTTCCGACGGCTTGGTCAATGAGCAGTTCTTC	CSVASDGLVNEQFF
TRBD1	TRBV5-5	TRBJ2-3	-	TGTGCCAGCAGCTTGGTGGTTCAGGGGGCTGCCACAGATACGCAGTATTTT	CASSLVVQGAATDTQYF
-	TRBV18	TRBJ1-4	few	TGTGCCAGCTCACCACCGAACGGGGGCCGGGGTGAAAAACTGTTTTTT	CASSPPNGGRGEKLFF
-	TRBV11-2	TRBJ2-1	-	TGTGCCAGCAGCTTATGGGCGGGATATAATGAGCAGTTCTTC	CASSLWAGYNEQFF
-	TRBV12-3/TRBV12-4	TRBJ1-3	few	TGTGCCAGCAGTTTAGCGTACAGAAACACCATATATTTT	CASSLAYRNTIYF
-	TRBV28	TRBJ2-3	-	TGTGCCAGCAGTTCCGCGGGTTCAGATACGCAGTATTTT	CASSSAGSDTQYF
-	TRBV12-3/TRBV12-4	TRBJ2-5	-	TGTGCCAGCAGCCTGGGGTGGAGGGGCCAAGAGACCCAGTACTTC	CASSLGWRGQETQYF
-	TRBV12-3/TRBV12-4	TRBJ2-3	few	TGTGCCAGCACCGCAGGACTGTTAGGTATTAGCACAGATACGCAGTATTTT	CASTAGLLGISTDTQYF
TRBD1	TRBV24-1	TRBJ2-5	many	TGTGCCACCAGTGACTACGACAGGGGTGAGACCCAGTACTTC	CATSDYDRGETQYF
-	TRBV9	TRBJ1-5	-	TGTGCCAGCAGCGTAGGGGCAGCAAATCAGCCCCAGCATTTT	CASSVGAANQPQHF
-	TRBV20-1	TRBJ1-4	-	TGCAGTGCTAGAGATGTAGGAGGCCTTAATGAAAAACTGTTTTTT	CSARDVGGLNEKLFF
TRBD2	TRBV10-3	TRBJ2-3	many	TGTGCCATCAGCCAACTAGCGGTGAGGGGAGATACGCAGTATTTT	CAISQLAVRGDTQYF
TRBD2	TRBV28	TRBJ2-7	few	TGTGCCAGCAGTTTGGATCGGGGGGACGAGCAGTACTTC	CASSLDRGDEQYF
TRBD2	TRBV12-3/TRBV12-4	TRBJ2-1	many	TGTGCCAGCAGCCTGACTAGCGTCGGGGAGCAGTTCTTC	CASSLTSVGEQFF
-	TRBV7-7	TRBJ2-3	-	TGTGCTAGCAGCTCGGGCCTTGGGGCAGATACGCAGTATTTT	CASSSGLGADTQYF
-	TRBV27	TRBJ2-1	few	TGTGCCAGCAGTCCCCAATTGAGCTCCTACAATGAGCAGTTCTTC	CASSPQLSSYNEQFF
-	TRBV12-3/TRBV12-4	TRBJ2-7	many	TGTGCCAGCAGTTTATTAGGGATTGGAGACGAGCAGTACTTC	CASSLLGIGDEQYF
TRBD2	TRBV12-5	TRBJ2-1	few	TGTGCTAGTGGTCCACCGATGGCGGGAGGCCCCTACAATGAGCAGTTCTTC	CASGPPMAGGPYNEQFF
-	TRBV11-2	TRBJ2-7	few	TGTGCCAGCAGCTTACTAGCCCCGAGCTCCTACGAGCAGTACTTC	CASSLLAPSSYEQYF
TRBD2	TRBV6-5	TRBJ2-7	many	TGTGCCAGCAGACCCAACGAGAGGGAGGGAGCCTACGAGCAGTACTTC	CASRPNEREGAYEQYF
-	TRBV6-1	TRBJ1-1	few	TGTGCCAGCACCCGCACAGGTACCTTTCCTGAAGCTTTCTTT	CASTRTGTFPEAFF
-	TRBV24-1	TRBJ2-2	many	TGTGCCACCAGTGTTGCAGGGTACACCGGGGAGCTGTTTTTT	CATSVAGYTGELFF
-	TRBV4-2	TRBJ2-7	few	TGTGCCAGCAGCCAAGACCCCAGGGGACGCTACCCCTCCTACGAGCAGTACTTC	CASSQDPRGRYPSYEQYF
TRBD2	TRBV16	TRBJ2-1	few	TGTGCCAGCAGCCAATCCCTAGCGGGTAACAATGAGCAGTTCTTC	CASSQSLAGNNEQFF
-	TRBV30	TRBJ2-2	many	TGTGCCTGGACGTCTCAGGACGCCGGGGAGCTGTTTTTT	CAWTSQDAGELFF
-	TRBV11-3	TRBJ1-6	-	TGTGCCAGCAGCCGGGACTCGAGGCGCTACTTT	CASSRDSRRYF
-	TRBV24-1	TRBJ2-2	many	TGTGCCACCAGTGGGTCCGGGGAGCTGTTTTTT	CATSGSGELFF
-	TRBV9	TRBJ1-3	few	TGTGCCAGCAGCATTGGGGCTGGCTCTGGAAACACCATATATTTT	CASSIGAGSGNTIYF
-	TRBV12-3/TRBV12-4	TRBJ2-5	few	TGTGCCAGCAGGGCGGGATCGCCAGAGACCCAGTACTTC	CASRAGSPETQYF
-	TRBV6-1	TRBJ2-4	-	TGTGCCAGCAGTAAATCCGACAGAACCAAAAACATTCAGTACTTC	CASSKSDRTKNIQYF